The 22 T cell receptor beta chains below all came from one sample that was sequenced in a study of cytomegalovirus exposure and HLA in healthy donors. The PCR contained 60 Vbeta and 13 Jbeta primers. Sequenced by immunoSEQ multiplex PCR; TCRdb stores in-frame clones only, minus some. The sample records approximately 180,000 clones, around nine tenths being singletons. The sample consisted of PBMCs. All receptors come from a woman under 30 in good health and CMV-seronegative.

This CDR3 is CASSLGSSYEQYF. The CDR3, as DNA: TGCGCCAGCAGTTTAGGGAGCTCCTACGAGCAGTACTTC. The gene calls are TRBV10-2 and TRBJ2-5; a possible D gene is TRBD2 (5 bases). The J call is doubtful: the DNA matches TRBJ2-7 better. There are 13 residues in the CDR3. The germline gives CDR1 WSHSY, CDR2 SAAADI.

The chain uses TRBV4-1 and TRBJ1-2; 8 bases match TRBD1. Germline loops: CDR1 MGHRA, CDR2 YSYEKL. The CDR3 consists of 14 residues. J lost 3 bases, V lost 3 bases, and 3 bases had no gene match. DNA for the CDR3: TGCGCCAGCAGCCAGCCGACAGGGGACTATGGCTACACCTTC. Protein: CASSQPTGDYGYTF.

The chain has TRBV30 and TRBJ2-1; 8 positions agree with TRBD1. CDR1 and CDR2 (germline): GTSNPN, SVGIG (reference sequence). The CDR3 runs to 16 residues. The V and J ends lost 0 bases and 8 bases, in that order; junction bases with no gene match: 12. The CDR3 loop is CAWSVTMAPGGDEQFF. The CDR3 nucleotides read TGTGCCTGGAGTGTAACCATGGCACCAGGGGGCGATGAGCAGTTCTTC.

The V gene is TRBV5-5, the J gene TRBJ1-3; D is unclear. Germline CDR1 reads SGHKS; CDR2 reads YYEKEE (reference sequence). The CDR3 is 14 residues long. Between the trimmed V and J ends, which lost 4 bases and 0 bases, there was a span of 8 bases. The CDR3 DNA follows: TGTGCCAGCAGCGAGGGAGGCTCTGGAAACACCATATATTTT. Protein product: CASSEGGSGNTIYF.

This CDR3 is CASSFSGGEKGTKFF. The CDR3 DNA reads as TGTGCCAGCAGCTTTTCGGGGGGCGAAAAGGGTACAAAGTTCTTC. V is TRBV7-8 and J is TRBJ2-1; possible D gene TRBD2, 7 bases. Trimming pared 3 bases from V and 14 bases from J, leaving 23 bases between. Germline V gives CDR1 SGHVS, CDR2 FQNEAQ. The CDR3 runs to 15 residues.

J is TRBJ2-1 and V is TRBV7-8, with TRBD2 matching 9 bases. The germline gives CDR1 SGHVS, CDR2 FQNEAQ. CDR3 length: 15 amino acids. The trim removed 1 base at V and 4 bases at J, leaving 2 bases unmatched. CDR3 nucleotides: TGTGCCAGCAGCTTAGGGACTAGCGAGTACAATGAGCAGTTCTTC. It codes for CASSLGTSEYNEQFF.

Written as DNA, the CDR3 is TGTGCCATCAGTGAATCCGGGATGAACACTGAAGCTTTCTTT. It yields the protein CAISESGMNTEAFF. The chain joins TRBV10-3 to TRBJ1-1, with D uncertain. The length of the CDR3 is 14 residues. In germline, CDR1 is ENHRY, CDR2 SYGVKD. Trimming cost V 3 bases and J 0 bases, with 8 bases left between them.

As concerns this clone: The CDR3 carries no conserved terminal phenylalanine or tryptophan, so it likely arises from a read error. The chain carries TRBV2 and TRBJ2-7, with a possible D match to TRBD2 (7 bases). Looked up from germline, CDR1 is SNHLY and CDR2 is FYNNEI. Trimming pared 7 bases from V and 4 bases from J, leaving 17 bases between. The CDR3 sequence is 14 residues long. The CDR3 DNA reads as TGTGCCAGCAAGGGGGGGACTGGTATTTACGAGCAGTACCTC. This translates into CASKGGTGIYEQYL.

This rearrangement joins TRBV19 to TRBJ2-2; 7 bases match TRBD2. Germline V lookup: CDR1 LNHDA, CDR2 SQIVND (reference sequence). J was trimmed by 8 bases and V by 3 bases; bases with no gene match: 6. The CDR3 extends over 14 amino acids. DNA of the CDR3: TGTGCCAGTAGTATCTCGGGGGGTTCTGGGGAGCTGTTTTTT. This codes for CASSISGGSGELFF.

In the case of this clone: Germline and junction disagree at one end, which may indicate a read error. The V gene is TRBV5-1, the J gene TRBJ2-4; 7 bases line up with TRBD1. There are 16 residues in the CDR3. Germline assignment: CDR1 SGHRS and CDR2 YFSETQ. The CDR3 is CANSPGQDLAKNIQYF. The CDR3, as DNA: TGCGCCAACAGCCCCGGACAGGATTTAGCCAAAAACATTCAGTACTTC.

This chain uses TRBV9 with TRBJ1-1; 9 bases fit TRBD1. V trimming: 2 bases; J trimming: 4 bases; junction bases outside the gene matches: 6. Germline V gives CDR1 SGDLS, CDR2 YYNGEE. CDR3 length: 15 residues. The CDR3 DNA follows: TGTGCCAGCAGCGTCGGGGACAGGGTCGGCACTGAAGCTTTCTTT. Amino acids: CASSVGDRVGTEAFF.

The chain recombines TRBV4-3 with TRBJ1-1; D is ambiguous. Germline assignment: CDR1 LGHNA and CDR2 YSLEER. V was clipped by 1 base and J by 3 bases, with 12 bases between them. This CDR3 region has 15 residues. The CDR3 nucleotides read TGCGCCAGCAGCCAAGGCCCCGGAGGGTACACTGAAGCTTTCTTT. Its translation is CASSQGPGGYTEAFF.

This clone has a single count. This CDR3 is CASRLTPGLAGGQDTQYF. Here the CDR3 DNA reads TGTGCCAGCAGACTGACCCCGGGACTAGCGGGGGGCCAGGATACGCAGTATTTT. This chain links TRBV27 with TRBJ2-3; 15 nucleotides align to TRBD2. V shed 6 bases, J shed 6 bases, and the junction held 13 bases outside the gene matches. Germline CDR1 reads MNHEY; CDR2 reads SMNVEV (reference sequence). The CDR3 spans 18 residues.

CDR3 DNA: TGCGCCAGCAGCTTGGAATCCCCTACCCACTCCTACGAGCAGTACTTC. Translated: CASSLESPTHSYEQYF. V usage is TRBV5-1 and J usage is TRBJ2-7; D is uncertain. The CDR3 covers 16 residues. V dropped 0 bases and J dropped 0 bases, with 13 bases sitting between them. Per germline, CDR1 SGHRS and CDR2 YFSETQ.

This clone was picked up a small number of times. The chain joins TRBV7-2 to TRBJ1-2, with D unresolved. Germline V gene data show CDR1 as SGHTA and CDR2 as FQGNSA. This CDR3 has 13 amino acids. Trimming stripped 2 bases from V and 8 bases from J, with 12 bases between. DNA for the CDR3: TGTGCCAGCAGCTTACGGGAGGGATTGGGCTACACCTTC. It specifies CASSLREGLGYTF.

CDR3 DNA: TGTGCCAGCCGGGAGGTCCTGGGACGCGAATATGGCTACACCTTC. Protein product: CASREVLGREYGYTF. The rearrangement uses TRBV27 and TRBJ1-2; D is perhaps TRBD1 (5 bases). Deletions cut 8 bases from V and 5 bases from J, with 21 bases between. This CDR3 region has 15 residues. Per germline, CDR1 MNHEY and CDR2 SMNVEV (reference sequence).

This chain links TRBV9 with TRBJ2-7, with 7 bases matching TRBD2. The V and J ends lost 4 bases and 7 bases, in that order; junction bases with no gene match: 2. The CDR3 runs to 11 residues. Germline values: CDR1 SGDLS, CDR2 YYNGEE. The DNA for the CDR3 is TGTGCCAGCAGCTCCGGGGGGGAGCAGTACTTC. Protein sequence: CASSSGGEQYF.

This clone was seen just once. The chain links TRBV7-9 to TRBJ1-2, with 7 bases identical to TRBD1. The germline V gene encodes CDR1 SEHNR and CDR2 FQNEAQ (reference sequence). This CDR3 is 15 amino acids long. The ends lost 1 base at V and 4 bases at J; junction bases unmatched: 6. The CDR3: CASSLGQGSSYGYTF. The CDR3 DNA is TGTGCCAGCAGCTTAGGACAGGGCAGCTCCTATGGCTACACCTTC.

V gene TRBV28 combines with J gene TRBJ1-2; D might be TRBD1 (5 bases). Between the trimmed V and J ends, which lost 5 bases and 7 bases, there was a span of 8 bases. The CDR3 has 11 amino acids. Germline assignment: CDR1 MDHEN and CDR2 SYDVKM. CDR3 bases: TGTGCCAGCAGTCAAGGGGCTGGCTACACCTTC. This sequence encodes CASSQGAGYTF.

This clone was observed a few times. The chain uses TRBV29-1 and TRBJ2-1; 7 positions agree with TRBD2. After removal of 3 bases from V and 5 bases from J, the junction contained 10 bases not matched to a gene. The germline CDR1 and CDR2 sequences are SQVTM and ANQGSEA. This CDR3 has 15 residues. Here the CDR3 reads CSVDPERDTNNEQFF. In nucleotides, the CDR3 is TGCAGCGTTGATCCTGAGCGGGATACTAACAATGAGCAGTTCTTC.

This sequence joins TRBV4-3 and TRBJ2-7; TRBD1 matches at 11 bases. This CDR3 region has 16 residues. V was clipped by 2 bases and J by 4 bases; unmatched bases: 7. Germline V CDR1 and CDR2: LGHNA, YSLEER. The CDR3 here is CASSQRVGTGGYEQYF. CDR3 nucleotides: TGCGCCAGCAGCCAAAGGGTGGGGACAGGGGGTTACGAGCAGTACTTC.

As to this clone: The junction departs from germline at one end; a sequencing error may be responsible. CDR3 region: CSSSSPWGQGSSNTGELFF. In DNA, the CDR3 is TGTTCCAGCAGCTCCCCGTGGGGACAGGGGTCATCGAACACCGGGGAGCTGTTTTTT. The chain couples TRBV7-9 to TRBJ2-2; TRBD1 aligns across 10 bases. There are 19 residues in the CDR3. CDR1 is SEHNR, CDR2 FQNEAQ, per germline (reference sequence). Based on the CDR3 plus reference TRBV7-9 and TRBJ2-2, the full variable domain is DTGVSQNPRHKITKRGQNVTFRCDPISEHNRLYWYRQTLGQGPEFLTYFQNEAQLEKSRLLSDRFSAERPKGSFSTLEIQRTEQGDSAMYLCSSSSPWGQGSSNTGELFFGEGSRLTVL.